The source of this T cell receptor beta chain is a study of somatic mutations in cytotoxic T cells in rheumatoid arthritis (dated by TCRdb to the late 2010s). Context from the whole study: Right after diagnosis and prior to the start of any treatment, around 30 ml EDTA of peripheral blood was drawn from patients. Patient and control groups had essentially identical median ages. A total of about 67 rheumatoid arthritis patients and about 21 healthy controls underwent TCRB deep sequencing. Sorted V beta1+ cells also underwent TCRB sequencing, and some V beta antibody-stained T-cell populations were flow-sorted at nearly 100% purity on a FACSAria II or Sony SH800. To characterize clonality, the study used TCRB deep sequencing while asking whether somatic mutations are carried by expanded CD8+ T-cell clones in newly diagnosed, untreated rheumatoid arthritis.

The investigation overall reported the following: There was no significant difference in CD8+ T-cell clonality between rheumatoid arthritis patients and age-matched healthy controls. The slight underrepresentation of TRBV07 in patients was not corrected for multiple comparisons. Several identical CD8+ TCRB sequences were found in both blood and synovial fluid, and in about an eighth of the roughly 60 patients the largest CD8+ clone exceeded 20% of CD8+ cells. Viral specificity could not be ruled out by absence from virus-specific databases, and the antigen targets of the expanded CD8+ clones remained unknown. An increase of CD8+ clonality with age was seen in patients (Spearman r ≈ 0.49) but not in healthy controls.

Flow cytometry confirmed the purity of CD4+ and CD8+ cells that had been isolated by positive magnetic bead selection on an AutoMACS. A TCR V beta antibody panel was used in flow cytometry to screen first for clonal expansions, which were then characterized by TCRB deep sequencing of sorted CD8+ fractions. Isolation of peripheral blood mononuclear cells was done through Ficoll-Paque PLUS density gradient separation. DNA was extracted from CD4-enriched, CD8-enriched or PBMC samples with Nucleospin Tissue or Tissue XS kits and quantified with a Qubit 2.0 fluorometer. Genomic DNA underwent TCRB CDR3 sequencing using the immunoSEQ assay. As for how the authors treated the data: Only a few patient CD8+ clones larger than 1% matched published virus-specific TCRB sequences when compared against them. Only productive TCRB rearrangements were included in the analyses. Clonality was expressed as a Shannon entropy-based productive clonality index, with each clone defined by a unique TCRB CDR3 sequence. The template counts of each clone relative to the total templates per sample were used to calculate repertoire overlap between two samples. V-gene usage from TCRB sequencing and V-gene usage measured by flow cytometry were correlated (Spearman r of around 0.6). TCRdb's version of the immuneACCESS table is confined to in-frame rearrangements and falls short of the full clone set. An unresolved V gene accounts for under half of the shortfall where checked; the remainder is of unknown origin. The V and J calls and clone size were taken over from that table, and D and trimming were inferred from the DNA. For this sample there are some 20,000 clones; about 80% appear just once. 11% of the sample comes from the top ten.

A single count supports this clone. The antigen it binds to is not known. No much larger clone is present one base from it, and per-base qualities are unavailable. Sequences MNHEY (CDR1) and SMNVEV (CDR2) are obtained from the germline V gene (reference sequence). Reading from cysteine to phenylalanine, the CDR3 counts 16 amino acids. CDR3 DNA is the only sequence kept; it has 48 bases, read in frame from the first base. At the junction V is shortened by 6 bases and J by 7 bases; bases outside the gene matches: 10. Sequenced sample: CD8+ T cells sorted from blood. The receptor was isolated from a man younger than 35 with rheumatoid arthritis. Rearrangement joined TRBV27 to TRBJ1-6; 9 bases in the junction line up with TRBD1. The DNA is TGTGCCAGCAGCCTTCCGGGACAGGGCCTGAATTCACCCCTCCACTTT. Its amino acids are CASSLPGQGLNSPLHF.